This T cell receptor beta chain stems from a study of the immune and genomic landscape of osteosarcoma. There are 14 residues in the CDR3. Trimming shortened V by 0 bases and J by 1 base, and 6 bases separated the two germline ends. Germline CDR1 is MNHEY and CDR2 is SMNVEV (reference sequence). Primary, local recurrence and metastasis osteosarcoma tumors were taken after treatment from poor-prognosis patients. The protocol was immunoSEQ multiplex PCR, while the TCRdb copy is restricted to in-frame clones and leaves out a portion. The data hold around 4,600 clones, with around two thirds observed a single time.

The V call is TRBV27, the J call TRBJ1-1; D not resolved. This receptor was obtained from a human donor with osteosarcoma. Material: osteosarcoma tumor tissue from the femur. CDR3 bases: TGTGCCAGCAGTTTATCCGTCGGGAACACTGAAGCTTTCTTT. It codes for CASSLSVGNTEAFF.